This is a list of T cell receptor beta chains from one sample in a study of T cell changes during pregnancy in multiple sclerosis. Generated by immunoSEQ multiplex PCR, the TCRdb table keeps only in-frame clones and is missing some. Of about 60,000 clones in the sample, roughly 93% were seen once. Sequenced here: CD8+ T cells from peripheral blood mononuclear cells, sampled in the second trimester of pregnancy. These receptor sequences come from a female donor with multiple sclerosis, enrolled in a pregnancy study. Each CDR3 is given with its conserved first and last residue. Each record gives: clone size, V gene, D gene, J gene, CDR3 DNA, CDR3 protein. A D gene is named only where the DNA matches it firmly. A clone size is listed for some rows: how often the clone was seen (once, few, many), or a class if it is expanded.

once,TRBV5-8,TRBD1,TRBJ1-1,TGTGCCAGCAGATCGGACAGGGGGAGTACTGAAGCTTTCTTT,CASRSDRGSTEAFF
.,TRBV7-6,TRBD2,TRBJ2-1,TGTGCCAGCAGCCCCCCAGCGGGAGGGAGTGAGCAGTTCTTC,CASSPPAGGSEQFF
.,TRBV5-4,TRBD1,TRBJ1-3,TGTGCCAGCAGCTCCGGACAGGGAGCTGGAAACACCATATATTTT,CASSSGQGAGNTIYF
once,TRBV15,.,TRBJ1-1,TGTGCCACCAGCAGAGGATGGACTGTGGACACTGAAGCTTTCTTT,CATSRGWTVDTEAFF
many,TRBV5-5,.,TRBJ1-1,TGTGCCAGCAGCTCCGACCGAGGTGAACCTATGAACACTGAAGCTTTCTTT,CASSSDRGEPMNTEAFF
.,TRBV27,TRBD1,TRBJ2-1,TGTGCCAGCAGTTACCGGGACAGGCCCTACAATGAGCAGTTCTTC,CASSYRDRPYNEQFF
.,TRBV7-2,.,TRBJ2-3,TGTGCCAGCAGCTACCCTCGTATTGGAGGAGGGACAGATACGCAGTATTTT,CASSYPRIGGGTDTQYF
.,TRBV9,.,TRBJ2-7,TGTGCCAGCAGCGTCGAGCAGGGCTACGAGCAGTACTTC,CASSVEQGYEQYF
once,TRBV19,.,TRBJ1-2,TGTGCCACCTCCCCTGGCTTTATTCCGCTTGAAGGCTACACCTTC,CATSPGFIPLEGYTF
.,TRBV12-5,TRBD2,TRBJ2-3,TGTGCTAGTGGTCTCCTGGGAGCGGGGGGGAGGAATACGCAGTATTTT,CASGLLGAGGRNTQYF
.,TRBV27,.,TRBJ2-7,TGTGCCAGCTCCGTCGGCAGGTTTGGTACTGAGCAGTACTTC,CASSVGRFGTEQYF
.,TRBV29-1,TRBD1,TRBJ2-1,TGCAGCGTTGAGGGGACAGGATCCTACAATGAGCAGTTCTTC,CSVEGTGSYNEQFF
.,TRBV7-7,TRBD1,TRBJ2-1,TGTGCCAGCAGCCAGGGCAGGGGACAGGGAAGCAATGAGCAGTTCTTC,CASSQGRGQGSNEQFF
.,TRBV5-1,.,TRBJ2-1,TGCGCCAGCAGCTTGAATCGGGTTTTTGACTCCTACAATGAGCAGTTCTTC,CASSLNRVFDSYNEQFF
.,TRBV27,.,TRBJ1-2,TGTGCCAGCAGTTTCGGGCAGGGATATGGCTACACCTTC,CASSFGQGYGYTF
.,TRBV11-2,.,TRBJ2-1,TGTGCCAGCAGCTTATCAGATATCAATGAGCAGTTCTTC,CASSLSDINEQFF
.,TRBV30,TRBD2,TRBJ2-7,TGTGCCTGGACCTCTCTAGCGGACGAGCAGTACTTC,CAWTSLADEQYF
.,TRBV2,TRBD2,TRBJ2-3,TGTGCCAGCCCTCCACGGGGGGAGGATAGTTGGAACACAGATACGCAGTATTTT,CASPPRGEDSWNTDTQYF
.,TRBV15,.,TRBJ2-2,TGTGCCACCAGCAGAGTGGCTCCGGGCACCGGGGAGCTGTTTTTT,CATSRVAPGTGELFF
.,TRBV7-3,TRBD2,TRBJ2-3,TGTGCCAGCAAACCCCTGGCGGGGGGGGCAACAGATACGCAGTATTTT,CASKPLAGGATDTQYF
.,TRBV12-5,.,TRBJ1-4,TGTGCTAGTGGTTTGCCGGACGGGGGGGAAAAACTGTTTTTT,CASGLPDGGEKLFF
once,TRBV7-9,TRBD2,TRBJ2-3,TGTGCCAGCAGCCCTAGTAGCGGGGGGGCAGATACGCAGTATTTT,CASSPSSGGADTQYF
few,TRBV11-2,.,TRBJ2-7,TGTGCCAGCAGCTTAGGCAGGGTCCGTTTCTACGAGCAGTACTTC,CASSLGRVRFYEQYF
.,TRBV2,TRBD1,TRBJ1-5,TGTGCCAGCAGACCAGGGGGATATAGCAATCAGCCCCAGCATTTT,CASRPGGYSNQPQHF
.,TRBV20-1,.,TRBJ2-3,TGCAGTGCTAGCATGGATACGCAGTATTTT,CSASMDTQYF
.,TRBV5-4,.,TRBJ1-3,TGTGCCAGCAGCGCCGGGGGAAACACCATATATTTT,CASSAGGNTIYF
.,TRBV7-9,.,TRBJ1-1,TGTGCCAGCAGCTTAGTTGGGGCGGATCATGCTTCGGCTTTCTTT,CASSLVGADHASAFF
.,TRBV7-9,.,TRBJ1-4,TGTGCCAGCAGCTTCTTAAGGGGTGGACCGGATGAAAAACTGTTTTTT,CASSFLRGGPDEKLFF
.,TRBV5-1,.,TRBJ1-6,TGCGCCAGCAGCTCGGAGAATGCGTCCCCCCTCCACTTT,CASSSENASPLHF
once,TRBV7-9,.,TRBJ1-1,TGTGCCCTTTCTGGTAAGAGCACTGAAGCTTTCTTT,CALSGKSTEAFF
.,TRBV5-1,.,TRBJ2-1,TGCGCCAGCAGCTTGGCCGGGAGCTCCTACAATGAGCAGTTCTTC,CASSLAGSSYNEQFF
.,TRBV9,TRBD1,TRBJ1-3,TGTGCCAGCAGCGTCGGGACAGTCTCTGGAAACACCATATATTTT,CASSVGTVSGNTIYF
.,TRBV5-6,.,TRBJ2-7,TGTGCCAGCAGCTTGGCCCGGGAGCAGTACTTC,CASSLAREQYF
few,TRBV9,TRBD1,TRBJ1-6,TGTGCCAGCAGCGTAGCTGGGACAGGTTCACCCCTCCACTTT,CASSVAGTGSPLHF
.,TRBV2,.,TRBJ2-5,TGTGCCAGCACGATGCCGGGGGGCAGGGAGACCCAGTACTTC,CASTMPGGRETQYF
.,TRBV15,.,TRBJ2-7,TGTGCCACCAGTACAACAGGGATCCTAGAGCAGTACTTC,CATSTTGILEQYF
.,TRBV9,TRBD1,TRBJ1-1,TGTGCCAGCAGCCCTTGGACAGGGGGGAACACTGAAGCTTTCTTT,CASSPWTGGNTEAFF
.,TRBV5-4,TRBD2,TRBJ2-7,TGTGCCAGCAGCTTGGGGGGGGGACTAGCGGGAGCCTACGAGCAGTACTTC,CASSLGGGLAGAYEQYF
few,TRBV7-2,.,TRBJ2-7,TGTGCCAGCAGCTTGGGCTACTCCTACGAGCAGTACTTC,CASSLGYSYEQYF
.,TRBV9,TRBD2,TRBJ2-7,TGTGCCAGCAGTGGACTAGCGGATTCCTACGAGCAGTACTTC,CASSGLADSYEQYF
.,TRBV6-5,TRBD2,TRBJ2-2,TGTGCCAGCAGGACCGGGACTAGTCTCACCGGGGAGCTGTTTTTT,CASRTGTSLTGELFF
.,TRBV11-1,TRBD1,TRBJ2-7,TGTGCCAGCAGCCCCCCCGCCTGGACAGGGTCGCCCTACGAGCAGTACTTC,CASSPPAWTGSPYEQYF
.,TRBV30,TRBD1,TRBJ1-5,TGTGCCTGGAGGACAGGGAAAGAGGGTCAGCCCCAGCATTTT,CAWRTGKEGQPQHF
.,TRBV6-5,.,TRBJ2-1,TGTGCCAGCAGTCTGGGACTCGAGCAGTTCTTC,CASSLGLEQFF
.,TRBV6-4,.,TRBJ2-3,TGTGCCAGCAGTGAAGGACTCGGCCCGGATACGCAGTATTTT,CASSEGLGPDTQYF
.,TRBV27,TRBD1,TRBJ1-1,TGTGCCAGCTCCGCCGCGGGACAGCATTTGGGGAACACTGAAGCTTTCTTT,CASSAAGQHLGNTEAFF
.,TRBV7-9,TRBD2,TRBJ2-7,TGTGCCAGCAGGCAAACCGGGGGGACTAGCGCGTCCTACGAGCAGTACTTC,CASRQTGGTSASYEQYF